This TCR beta chain is from a study of a mutant IDH1 vaccine in newly diagnosed glioma (dated by TCRdb to about 2021). With respect to the entire study: Of the 30 to 35 patients who were treated, about 60% were male and around 38% were female, and the mean age was roughly 40 years. Peripheral blood was collected at six visits: V03 (baseline), V05, V07, V10, V12 and V13. Prior to enrollment, standard therapy consisting of radiotherapy alone, temozolomide alone, or radiochemotherapy with temozolomide had been administered to patients, with the combination being received by most patients. For exploratory analyses, around 26 treated patients had longitudinal TCRB deep sequencing done wherever samples were available.

The method behind the library was the immunoSEQ multiplex PCR assay. Rearranged TCR beta chain sequences were amplified using the hsTCRB Kit according to the manufacturer's protocol. TCRB libraries were sequenced on an Illumina MiSeq. The paper's data handling went like this. The kit vendor's proprietary platform handled demultiplexing, trimming and gene mapping. As stored in TCRdb, this immuneACCESS dataset retains in-frame rearrangements with V and J assigned. A fraction of the clones does not appear; measured against another copy, unresolved V genes explain less than half of the discrepancy, and the remainder lacks a known reason. V, J and clone size are taken as reported in that table, and D and trimming were inferred from the DNA itself. Counted in this sample were tens of thousands of clones; around 80% of them appeared once. Approximately 4.5% of the sample is taken by the ten largest. The germline V gene gives CDR1 as KGHSH and CDR2 as LQKENI. Trimming at the junction amounts to 2 bases on V and 3 bases on J, and the germline ends lie 10 bases apart. Including the terminal cysteine and phenylalanine, the CDR3 comprises 14 residues. This entry keeps only the CDR3 DNA: 42 bases, framed from base 1.

Concerning this clone: The antigen it recognizes is unknown. Per-base quality was not reported, and no clone a single base away is much larger than it.

Study-level results and caveats: Across multiple MHC alleles, vaccine-induced immune responses were seen in 85% to 95% of patients. Changes in the top peripheral T cell clonotypes picked up by TCRB sequencing did not appear to be linked to pseudoprogression. The authors noted that analyses of patient blood samples could not be reproduced because of sample limitations. Availability determined which PBMC samples were chosen for TCRB deep sequencing.

The time point label here, explained by the study, means: baseline, week 1 (first vaccination visit). Taken with the paper, the label for treatment or condition translates to: pre-vaccination baseline after standard-of-care therapy. All donors had newly diagnosed IDH1-mutant astrocytomas of WHO grade 3 or 4 that showed loss of nuclear ATRX. The samples were drawn from NOA16, a multicentre, single-arm, open-label phase I trial in Germany that tested a mutant IDH1 peptide vaccine in humans for the first time. For immunogenicity testing, the blood drawn at visit V03 was used as the baseline sample. Genomic DNA for TCRB sequencing was extracted from EDTA blood using the DNeasy Blood and Tissue Kit.

The V and J genes are TRBV18 and TRBJ2-5; no confident D gene assignment can be made. The clonotype originates from a woman under 30 with glioma. Some clones in this sample may be carry-over from other donors' samples. The sequencing here drew on peripheral blood mononuclear cells (PBMCs), taken from a glioma patient treated with radiotherapy, temozolomide or both. DNA sequence: TGTGCCAGCTCACCAGAAGGAAATGAAGAGACCCAGTACTTC. This encodes CASSPEGNEETQYF. Supplemented by the reference TRBV18 and TRBJ2-5 proteins around the CDR3, the complete variable domain is NAGVMQNPRHLVRRRGQEARLRCSPMKGHSHVYWYRQLPEEGLKFMVYLQKENIIDESGMPKERFSAEFPKEGPSILRIQQVVRGDSAAYFCASSPEGNEETQYFGPGTRLLVL.